These 21 T cell receptor beta chains were sequenced from one sample in a study of T cell responses to AZD1222 COVID-19 vaccine. TCRdb's table, derived via immunoSEQ multiplex PCR, lists solely in-frame clones and lacks some. This sample has about 180,000 clones; approximately 86% occur once, and the top ten carry about 0.53%. The input for sequencing was peripheral blood, taken on day 0 of AZD1222 vaccination. These receptors were obtained from an adult in good health.

This clone turned up a few times. The gene calls are TRBV19 and TRBJ1-6; 7 bases match TRBD1. The CDR3 consists of 16 residues. The junction had 9 bases not matched to a gene; V was cut back by 3 bases and J by 7 bases. Germline-derived CDR1 and CDR2 are LNHDA and SQIVND (reference sequence). The CDR3 spells CASSIRGQVQNSPLHF. CDR3 nucleotide sequence: TGTGCCAGTAGTATTCGCGGACAGGTTCAAAATTCACCCCTCCACTTT.

The V call is TRBV7-3, the J call TRBJ2-1; D not resolved. CDR3 size: 15 residues. V dropped 5 bases and J dropped 9 bases, with 20 bases sitting between them. The germline gives CDR1 SGHTA, CDR2 FQGTGA. The CDR3 coding sequence is TGTGCCAGCAGCCCCCAGGTCGGTGGCGTAGGTGAGCAGTTCTTC. Its protein product is CASSPQVGGVGEQFF. The variable domain in full, with the rest retrieved from reference TRBV7-3 and TRBJ2-1, is GAGVSQTPSNKVTEKGKYVELRCDPISGHTALYWYRQSLGQGPEFLIYFQGTGAADDSGLPNDRFFAVRPEGSVSTLKIQRTERGDSAVYLCASSPQVGGVGEQFFGPGTRLTVL.

The chain is built from TRBV28 and TRBJ2-1, with D uncertain. Trimming cost V 9 bases and J 4 bases, with 13 bases left between them. Germline CDR1 reads MDHEN; CDR2 reads SYDVKM. The CDR3 is 13 amino acids. The CDR3 DNA follows: TGTGCCAGTTCGAAGGGTACGTACAATGAGCAGTTCTTC. It codes for CASSKGTYNEQFF.

The chain couples TRBV6-5 to TRBJ1-5; tentative D call: TRBD1 (5 bases). Trimming stripped 7 bases from V and 4 bases from J, with 11 bases between. The CDR3 length is 13 residues. Germline CDR1 reads MNHEY; CDR2 reads SVGAGI. The CDR3 loop is CASMVRVNQPQHF. The CDR3 DNA follows: TGTGCCAGCATGGTCAGGGTAAATCAGCCCCAGCATTTT.

The rearrangement uses TRBV4-2 and TRBJ1-2, with D unclear. The CDR3 runs to 15 residues. CDR1 and CDR2 (germline): LGHNA, YNFKEQ. V lost 1 base to trimming and J lost 2 bases, with 11 bases between them. In nucleotides, the CDR3 is TGTGCCAGCAGCCAAGGGGGAAACCGGAACTATGGCTACACCTTC. Protein product: CASSQGGNRNYGYTF.

This clone was seen only once. The rearrangement links TRBV21-1 to TRBJ1-2. TRBV21-1 counts as a pseudogene. This CDR3 comprises 16 residues. This CDR3 is CASSKGEAAANYGYTF. CDR3 nucleotide sequence: TGTGCCAGCAGCAAAGGGGAGGCGGCAGCTAACTATGGCTACACCTTC.

This clone was picked up a small number of times. The chain recombines TRBV7-9 with TRBJ2-2; D is unclear. Per the germline V gene, CDR1 is SEHNR and CDR2 is FQNEAQ (reference sequence). The CDR3 spans 16 residues. Trimming shortened V by 2 bases and J by 4 bases, and 14 bases separated the two germline ends. Here the CDR3 reads CASSLMAALGTGELFF. The CDR3 DNA sequence: TGTGCCAGCAGCTTAATGGCTGCCCTCGGCACCGGGGAGCTGTTTTTT.

V gene TRBV24-1 combines with J gene TRBJ2-3, with TRBD2 identical over 13 bases. CDR3 length: 16 residues. V trimming: 2 bases; J trimming: 6 bases; junction bases outside the gene matches: 4. Germline V lookup: CDR1 KGHDR, CDR2 SFDVKD. DNA of the CDR3: TGTGCCACCAGTGATTGGACTAGCGGGAGTTACGATACGCAGTATTTT. Translating it yields CATSDWTSGSYDTQYF.

The chain joins TRBV11-2 to TRBJ1-1; TRBD1 agrees at 7 bases. There are 15 residues in the CDR3. The V gene's germline CDR1 is SGHAT and CDR2 FQNNGV. V lost 5 bases, J lost 3 bases, and 9 bases stayed unmatched. CDR3 sequence: CASSTLRGRDTEAFF. Here the CDR3 DNA reads TGTGCCAGCAGCACCCTGAGGGGGCGCGACACTGAAGCTTTCTTT.

This clone was counted between two and nine times. The chain has TRBV2 and TRBJ1-5, with 8 positions matching TRBD1. Germline V gene sequence: CDR1 SNHLY, CDR2 FYNNEI. J was trimmed by 2 bases and V by 7 bases; bases with no gene match: 7. This CDR3 has 15 residues. The CDR3 DNA is TGTGCCAGCAAATTTCAGGGACAGGGCAATCAGCCCCAGCATTTT. This codes for CASKFQGQGNQPQHF.

The chain employs TRBV10-3 and TRBJ2-1, with 16 bases lining up with TRBD2. The V gene's germline CDR1 is ENHRY and CDR2 SYGVKD. This CDR3 has 16 residues. Trimming removed 1 base from V and 9 bases from J; junction bases left unmatched: 3. CDR3 DNA: TGTGCCATCAGTGAGTGGGGACTAGCGGGAGGGGGTGAGCAGTTCTTC. It is translated as CAISEWGLAGGGEQFF.

CDR3 DNA: TGTGCCAGCAGCCAAGAGGGCCCTCCGGAGGCTTTCTTT. The encoded protein is CASSQEGPPEAFF. This chain connects TRBV7-6 to TRBJ1-1; D is uncertain. This CDR3 has 13 residues. V was cut by 5 bases and J by 11 bases, with 18 bases left in between. Germline V gives CDR1 SGHVS, CDR2 FNYEAQ.

V is TRBV5-8 and J is TRBJ2-2; D not certain. V dropped 2 bases and J dropped 1 base, with 12 bases sitting between them. Germline CDR1 reads SGHTS; CDR2 reads YDEGEE. The CDR3 runs to 16 residues. In nucleotides, the CDR3 is TGTGCCAGCAGCTTACCGGGCCAGGTGAACACCGGGGAGCTGTTTTTT. Translating gives CASSLPGQVNTGELFF.

The CDR3 protein is CASSWSGGFTDTQYF. CDR3 bases: TGTGCCAGCAGCTGGAGCGGGGGGTTCACAGATACGCAGTATTTT. The rearrangement uses TRBV7-9 and TRBJ2-3, with 9 nucleotides matching TRBD2. Germline CDR1 is SEHNR and CDR2 is FQNEAQ (reference sequence). This CDR3 region has 15 residues. V lost 4 bases to trimming and J lost 2 bases; unmatched junction nucleotides: 4.

The chain couples TRBV5-4 to TRBJ2-2; either TRBD1 or TRBD2 may supply D (5 bases each). This CDR3 comprises 13 residues. Germline V gene data show CDR1 as SGHNT and CDR2 as YYREEE (reference sequence). V was pared by 7 bases and J by 8 bases, with 15 bases between. Here the CDR3 reads CASVSRGGGELFF. CDR3 DNA: TGTGCCAGCGTTTCCCGGGGCGGTGGGGAGCTGTTTTTT.

This clone was observed many times. The chain recombines TRBV27 with TRBJ1-5, with 7 bases fitting TRBD1. J lost 2 bases, V lost 5 bases, and 9 bases had no gene match. There are 16 residues in the CDR3. Germline CDR1 and CDR2: MNHEY and SMNVEV (reference sequence). Here the CDR3 reads CASSPSGTVGNQPQHF. The CDR3 nucleotides read TGTGCCAGCAGTCCTTCCGGGACAGTCGGCAATCAGCCCCAGCATTTT.

J is TRBJ2-7 and V is TRBV2; D possibly corresponds to TRBD1 (6 bases). The CDR3 spans 15 residues. V lost 7 bases to trimming and J lost 1 base, with 17 bases between them. Germline CDR1 reads SNHLY; CDR2 reads FYNNEI. This CDR3 reads CASIRPVGQSYEQYF. In DNA form, the CDR3 reads TGTGCCAGCATCCGTCCCGTGGGACAATCCTACGAGCAGTACTTC.

The chain combines TRBV18 with TRBJ1-6, with TRBD1 identical over 7 bases. The CDR3 runs to 19 residues. Trimming at V came to 2 bases and at J to 6 bases, leaving 16 bases not matched to a gene. The germline CDR1 and CDR2 sequences are KGHSH and LQKENI. CDR3 nucleotides: TGTGCCAGCTCACCAAAGGTTGTGGAGGGGGCTGCGGGTAATTCACCCCTCCACTTT. It encodes CASSPKVVEGAAGNSPLHF.

The genes are TRBV24-1 and TRBJ2-1, with 7 bases matching TRBD1. This CDR3 contains 17 residues. Germline trimming cut 7 bases from V and 5 bases from J; bases unmatched to any gene: 16. Germline CDR1 is KGHDR and CDR2 is SFDVKD. CDR3 nucleotides: TGTGCCACCAGGCGTAGGACAGGACCTCACATTCACAATGAGCAGTTCTTC. This codes for CATRRRTGPHIHNEQFF.

The rearrangement uses TRBV28 and TRBJ1-3; 7 nucleotides line up with TRBD1. With V trimmed by 7 bases and J by 0 bases, 6 bases remained unmatched. This CDR3 contains 15 residues. CDR1 is MDHEN and CDR2 is SYDVKM in the germline V gene. The CDR3 coding sequence is TGTGCCAGCATAAACAGGGGCCACTCTGGAAACACCATATATTTT. Its protein product is CASINRGHSGNTIYF.

The J gene is TRBJ1-6, the V gene TRBV18, with TRBD1 as a possible D gene (5 bases). CDR3 length: 14 residues. Germline-derived CDR1 and CDR2 are KGHSH and LQKENI. Trimming removed 4 bases from V and 8 bases from J, with 12 bases in between. CDR3 nucleotide sequence: TGTGCCAGCTCACTCCGGGACCGTGATTCACCCCTCCACTTT. This encodes CASSLRDRDSPLHF.